A single sample is the source of the 25 T cell receptor beta chains below, sequenced in a study of blood T cells in healthy people across ages. A second PCR, run for roughly 6 to 11 cycles, used a sample-barcoded 5' primer plus a J-beta primer mix. In TCRdb, the 5' RACE reads were re-called with MiXCR into one record per CDR3 protein. The sample has 600,000 to 900,000 distinct CDR3 sequences, 20% to 30% seen once. The same sample was also studied in work on T cells of mothers and their children.

The specimen was blood. Source of these receptors: a boy younger than 18 in good health.

The V and J genes are TRBV5-1 and TRBJ2-2, with D perhaps TRBD1 (5 bases). Trimming removed 0 bases from V and 10 bases from J, with 19 bases in between. The CDR3 length is 16 residues. CDR1 SGHRS and CDR2 YFSETQ come from the germline V gene. The CDR3 DNA is TGCGCCAGCAGCTTGGACCTACAGGACCCCAATCCGGAGCTGTTTTTT. This encodes CASSLDLQDPNPELFF. The variable domain in full, completed from reference TRBV5-1 and TRBJ2-2, reads KAGVTQTPRYLIKTRGQQVTLSCSPISGHRSVSWYQQTPGQGLQFLFEYFSETQRNKGNFPGRFSGRQFSNSRSEMNVSTLELGDSALYLCASSLDLQDPNPELFFGEGSRLTVL.

This clonotype was seen a few times. The chain employs TRBV12-3 or TRBV12-4 and TRBJ2-7; no clear D gene. Trimming cost V 5 bases and J 6 bases, with 11 bases left between them. There are 12 residues in the CDR3. In DNA, the CDR3 is TGTGCCAGCAGTCCGCGGTTCGGCGAGCAGTACTTC. The encoded protein is CASSPRFGEQYF.

This clonotype was picked up many times. An end of the junction does not agree with germline; a read error may underlie this. The gene calls are TRBV5-1 and TRBJ2-3; D is perhaps TRBD1 (5 bases). The CDR3 has 14 amino acids. CDR1 is SGHRS, CDR2 YFSETQ, per germline. The CDR3 DNA reads TGTGCCAGCAGCTTCGACAGTAGCACAGATACGCAGTATTTT. Residues: CASSFDSSTDTQYF.

The V gene is TRBV5-1, the J gene TRBJ2-1, with D possibly TRBD2 on 6 matching bases. Germline assignment: CDR1 SGHRS and CDR2 YFSETQ. CDR3 length: 13 amino acids. V was clipped by 5 bases and J by 4 bases, with 10 bases between them. The CDR3 DNA follows: TGCGCCAGCAGTGAGACTAGATACAATGAGCAGTTCTTC. Translation: CASSETRYNEQFF.

This clonotype was found a few times. The chain joins TRBV25-1 to TRBJ1-2; 9 positions agree with TRBD1. Germline V gene data show CDR1 as MGHDK and CDR2 as SYGVNS. The CDR3 runs to 13 residues. The junction had 3 bases not matched to a gene; V was cut back by 4 bases and J by 6 bases. The CDR3: CASSGGQGNGYTF. CDR3 coding DNA: TGTGCCAGCAGTGGAGGACAGGGGAATGGCTACACCTTC.

The J gene is TRBJ2-2, the V gene TRBV14; D not certain. The CDR3 extends over 13 amino acids. V lost 2 bases and J 6 bases, leaving 7 bases between the germline ends. Germline lookup yields CDR1 SGHDN and CDR2 FVKESK. This CDR3 is CASSQQRSGELFF. Here the CDR3 DNA reads TGTGCCAGCAGCCAACAAAGATCCGGGGAGCTGTTTTTT.

This clonotype was counted a few times. The V and J genes are TRBV9 and TRBJ2-1; 8 nucleotides align to TRBD1. The J call is doubtful: the DNA matches TRBJ2-5 better. This CDR3 comprises 15 residues. Germline assignment: CDR1 SGDLS and CDR2 YYNGEE. CDR3: CASSYRDRLQETQYF. CDR3 nucleotide sequence: TGTGCCAGCAGCTACCGGGACAGGCTTCAAGAGACCCAGTACTTC.

This clonotype turned up a few times. This rearrangement joins TRBV25-1 to TRBJ1-5; D is unclear. The CDR3 has 11 residues. Trimming took 2 bases from V and 7 from J, leaving 3 bases between them. Germline loops: CDR1 MGHDK, CDR2 SYGVNS. The CDR3 DNA sequence: TGTGCCAGCAGTGAAGACCAGCCCCAGCATTTT. The encoded protein is CASSEDQPQHF. The variable domain in full, with the rest retrieved from reference TRBV25-1 and TRBJ1-5, is EADIYQTPRYLVIGTGKKITLECSQTMGHDKMYWYQQDPGMELHLIHYSYGVNSTEKGDLSSESTVSRIRTEHFPLTLESARPSHTSQYLCASSEDQPQHFGDGTRLSIL.

In its sample, this clonotype was seen a few times. The genes are TRBV11-2 and TRBJ2-1; D may be TRBD1 or TRBD2 (6 bases each). The CDR3 covers 17 residues. Trimming cost V 6 bases and J 2 bases, with 20 bases left between them. Germline V gene data show CDR1 as SGHAT and CDR2 as FQNNGV. The CDR3, as DNA: TGTGCCAGCAGGAGACCTGGGGGGCGGCCACCCTACAATGAGCAGTTCTTC. Translated, it gives CASRRPGGRPPYNEQFF.

This clonotype showed up just a few times. The rearrangement joins TRBV10-3 to TRBJ2-7; D is tentatively TRBD1 or TRBD2 (6 bases each). Trimming took off 10 bases at V and 7 bases at J, with 23 bases between the two ends. CDR1 ENHRY and CDR2 SYGVKD come from the germline V gene. The CDR3 is made up of 14 amino acids. CDR3 amino acids: CASMEGTGRIEQYF. CDR3 nucleotides: TGTGCCAGCATGGAAGGAACAGGGAGGATAGAGCAGTACTTC.

This clonotype was seen once. The chain couples TRBV2 to TRBJ1-2; TRBD1 is a possible D gene (5 bases). V was pared by 6 bases and J by 4 bases, with 15 bases between. The CDR3 length is 14 residues. Germline CDR1 SNHLY, CDR2 FYNNEI. This CDR3 is CASSTGVLIYGYTF. CDR3 nucleotides: TGTGCCAGCAGCACGGGGGTATTAATCTATGGCTACACCTTC.

For this clonotype: In this CDR3 the conserved last residue, phenylalanine or tryptophan, is missing, so a read error is likely. V is TRBV6-6 and J is TRBJ2-5, with D perhaps TRBD2 (6 bases). The J call is doubtful: the DNA matches TRBJ2-7 better. The CDR3 consists of 12 residues. Germline CDR1 reads MNHNY; CDR2 reads SVGAGI (reference sequence). CDR3 protein: CASRTGTFEQYS. The CDR3 coding sequence is TGTGCCAGCAGAACCGGGACTTTCGAGCAGTACTCC.

The chain combines TRBV20-1 with TRBJ1-6, with D maybe TRBD1 (6 bases). Germline CDR1 DFQATT, CDR2 SNEGSKA (reference sequence). Trimming stripped 1 base from V and 6 bases from J, with 7 bases between. The length of the CDR3 is 13 residues. The CDR3 here is CSARGTVNSPLHF. CDR3 DNA sequence: TGCAGTGCTAGAGGGACAGTTAATTCACCCCTCCACTTT.

V gene TRBV6-5 combines with J gene TRBJ2-7; TRBD2 is a possible D gene (6 bases). The CDR3 has 16 residues. Germline CDR1 MNHEY, CDR2 SVGAGI. V dropped 0 bases and J dropped 0 bases, with 12 bases sitting between them. The CDR3 sequence is CASSYSVLASSYEQYF. Written as DNA, the CDR3 is TGTGCCAGCAGTTACTCCGTACTAGCTAGCTCCTACGAGCAGTACTTC.

To note about this clonotype: One junction end disagrees with the germline gene, perhaps due to a read error. The chain links TRBV20-1 to TRBJ1-2; no reliable D call. The CDR3 runs 13 residues. Germline CDR1 is DFQATT and CDR2 is SNEGSKA (reference sequence). CDR3 nucleotide sequence: TGTAGTGCTATCTCGAGAGCTAACTATGGCTACACCTTC. Translation: CSAISRANYGYTF.

The genes are TRBV20-1 and TRBJ2-3, with TRBD2 matching over 9 bases. This CDR3 comprises 16 residues. Germline values: CDR1 DFQATT, CDR2 SNEGSKA (reference sequence). Trimming cost V 4 bases and J 2 bases; bases outside gene matches: 10. CDR3 amino acids: CSAKPPGLALTDTQYF. The DNA for the CDR3 is TGCAGTGCTAAACCGCCGGGACTAGCTCTCACAGATACGCAGTATTTT.

In nucleotides, the CDR3 is TGCAGTGCTCATCGAGGGGGGAACTACAATGAGCAGTTCTTC. This codes for CSAHRGGNYNEQFF. This rearrangement joins TRBV20-1 to TRBJ2-1; D could derive from TRBD1 or TRBD2 (6 bases each). The V gene's germline CDR1 is DFQATT and CDR2 SNEGSKA (reference sequence). CDR3 size: 14 residues. With 5 bases removed from V and 3 bases from J, the gap between germline ends came to 14 bases.

The gene calls are TRBV10-3 and TRBJ2-7; tentative D call: TRBD1 (6 bases). The ends were cut back, 4 bases at V and 2 bases at J, with 18 bases in the middle. Germline CDR1 and CDR2: ENHRY and SYGVKD. This CDR3 has 16 amino acids. CDR3: CAISASPGASPYEQYF. CDR3 nucleotide sequence: TGTGCCATCAGTGCTTCACCAGGGGCCTCCCCCTACGAGCAGTACTTC.

This clonotype was seen only a few times. A junction end diverges from the germline sequence, so it may reflect a read error. The chain is built from TRBV28 and TRBJ2-2, with D possibly matching TRBD2 (5 bases). Germline assignment: CDR1 MDHEN and CDR2 SYDVKM. The length of the CDR3 is 10 residues. In DNA form, the CDR3 reads TGTGCCAGCAGTCGCCGGGAACTGTTTTTT. Translated: CASSRRELFF.

The CDR3 is CASSAQGAMNTEAFF. Here the CDR3 DNA reads TGTGCCAGCAGCGCCCAGGGGGCAATGAACACTGAAGCTTTCTTT. The gene calls are TRBV6-6 and TRBJ1-1; 8 bases are a match to TRBD1. V lost 6 bases, J lost 0 bases, and 6 bases stayed unmatched. The germline CDR1 and CDR2 sequences are MNHNY and SVGAGI (reference sequence). CDR3 length: 15 residues.

This chain uses TRBV10-3 with TRBJ1-5, with a weak D call TRBD1 (5 bases). V lost 11 bases, J lost 3 bases, and 23 bases lay in between. The CDR3 sequence is 16 residues long. The V gene's germline CDR1 is ENHRY and CDR2 SYGVKD. CDR3 region: CASSAGGSLFNQPQHF. CDR3 in DNA: TGTGCCTCCTCGGCGGGGGGTTCCCTGTTCAATCAGCCCCAGCATTTT.

The V and J genes are TRBV27 and TRBJ2-7; TRBD2 agrees at 7 bases. Germline assignment: CDR1 MNHEY and CDR2 SMNVEV (reference sequence). The CDR3 is 15 amino acids. V shed 0 bases and J 3 bases; nucleotides not matched to a gene: 5. CDR3 protein: CASSLSPGGVYEQYF. In DNA form, the CDR3 reads TGTGCCAGCAGTTTATCGCCTGGGGGGGTCTACGAGCAGTACTTC.

This chain uses TRBV19 with TRBJ1-2; TRBD1 matches at 12 bases. The J segment lost 5 bases and the V segment lost 3 bases, leaving 10 bases of the junction unmatched. Per the germline V gene, CDR1 is LNHDA and CDR2 is SQIVND (reference sequence). The CDR3 is 17 amino acids. DNA of the CDR3: TGTGCCAGTAGTATCCGGGACAGGGGGCTCTCGGGATATGGCTACACCTTC. It translates to CASSIRDRGLSGYGYTF.

The genes are TRBV29-1 and TRBJ1-2; D is possibly TRBD1 (6 bases). The CDR3 is 12 residues long. The V and J ends lost 4 bases and 3 bases respectively, with 9 bases between them. The V gene's germline CDR1 is SQVTM and CDR2 ANQGSEA. The CDR3 is CSVVGADYGYTF. CDR3 sequence (DNA): TGCAGCGTTGTGGGGGCGGACTATGGCTACACCTTC.

The gene calls are TRBV2 and TRBJ2-7, with D maybe TRBD1 (6 bases). CDR3 length: 12 residues. V lost 7 bases and J lost 6, with 13 bases in between. CDR1 is SNHLY, CDR2 FYNNEI, per germline. This CDR3 is CASNRVQGEQYF. CDR3 DNA sequence: TGTGCCAGCAACAGGGTACAAGGCGAGCAGTACTTC.